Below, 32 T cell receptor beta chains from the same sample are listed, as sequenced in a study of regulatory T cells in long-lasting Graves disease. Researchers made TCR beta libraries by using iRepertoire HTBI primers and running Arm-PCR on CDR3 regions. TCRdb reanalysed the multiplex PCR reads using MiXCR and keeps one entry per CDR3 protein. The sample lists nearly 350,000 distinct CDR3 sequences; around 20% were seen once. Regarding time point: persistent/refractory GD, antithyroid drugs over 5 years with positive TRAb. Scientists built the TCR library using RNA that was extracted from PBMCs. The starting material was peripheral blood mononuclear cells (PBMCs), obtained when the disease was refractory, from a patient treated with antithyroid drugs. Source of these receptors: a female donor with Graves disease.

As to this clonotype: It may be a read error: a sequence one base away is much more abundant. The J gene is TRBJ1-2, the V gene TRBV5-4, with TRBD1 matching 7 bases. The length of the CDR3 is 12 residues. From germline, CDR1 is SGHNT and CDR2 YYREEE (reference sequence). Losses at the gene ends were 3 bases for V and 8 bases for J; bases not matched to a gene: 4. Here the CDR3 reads CASSSTGWGYTF. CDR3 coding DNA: TGTGCCAGCAGCTCGACAGGGTGGGGCTACACCTTC. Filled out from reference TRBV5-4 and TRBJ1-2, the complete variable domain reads ETGVTQSPTHLIKTRGQQVTLRCSSQSGHNTVSWYQQALGQGPQFIFQYYREEENGRGNFPPRFSGLQFPNYSSELNVNALELDDSALYLCASSSTGWGYTFGSGTRLTVV.

For the CDR3, the DNA is TGCAGCGTTGTGGGAGGCCGACAAAACACCGGGGAGCTGTTTTTT. Encoded protein: CSVVGGRQNTGELFF. The chain joins TRBV29-1 to TRBJ2-2, with a possible D match to TRBD2 (6 bases). The V end was cut by 4 bases, the J end by 2 bases, with 14 bases between. The CDR3 sequence is 15 residues long. In germline, CDR1 is SQVTM, CDR2 ANQGSEA.

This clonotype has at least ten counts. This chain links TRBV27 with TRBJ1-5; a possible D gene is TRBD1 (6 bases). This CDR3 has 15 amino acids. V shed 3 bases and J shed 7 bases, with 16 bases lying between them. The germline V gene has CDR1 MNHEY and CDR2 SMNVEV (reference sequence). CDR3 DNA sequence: TGTGCCAGCAGTTTGGGGGCGGGGGGCGGGCAGCCCCAGCATTTT. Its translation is CASSLGAGGGQPQHF.

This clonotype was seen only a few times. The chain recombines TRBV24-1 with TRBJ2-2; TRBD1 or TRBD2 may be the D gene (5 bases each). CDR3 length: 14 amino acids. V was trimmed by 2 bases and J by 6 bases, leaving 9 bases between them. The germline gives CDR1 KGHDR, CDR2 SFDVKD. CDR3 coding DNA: TGTGCCACCAGTGATTCGTTGGGGGCCGGGGAGCTGTTTTTT. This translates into CATSDSLGAGELFF.

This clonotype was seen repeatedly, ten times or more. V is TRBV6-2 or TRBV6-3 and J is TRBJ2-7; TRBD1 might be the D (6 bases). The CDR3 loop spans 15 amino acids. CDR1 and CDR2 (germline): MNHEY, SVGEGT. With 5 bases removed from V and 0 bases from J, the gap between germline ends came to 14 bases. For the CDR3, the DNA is TGTGCCAGCAGTCGGACAGACACGAGCTCCTACGAGCAGTACTTC. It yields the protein CASSRTDTSSYEQYF.

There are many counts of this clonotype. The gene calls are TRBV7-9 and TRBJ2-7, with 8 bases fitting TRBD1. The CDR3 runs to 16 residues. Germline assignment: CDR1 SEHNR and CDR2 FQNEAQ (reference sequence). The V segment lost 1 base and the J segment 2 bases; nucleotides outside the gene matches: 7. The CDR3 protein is CASSLVPGQGTYEQYF. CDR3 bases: TGTGCCAGCAGCTTAGTTCCCGGACAGGGTACCTACGAGCAGTACTTC.

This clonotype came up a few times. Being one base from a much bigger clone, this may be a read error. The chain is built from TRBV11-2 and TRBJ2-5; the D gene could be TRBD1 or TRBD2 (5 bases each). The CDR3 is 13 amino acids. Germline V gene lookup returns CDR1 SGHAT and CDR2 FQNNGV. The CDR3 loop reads CANSLEGSETQYF. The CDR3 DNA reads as TGTGCCAACAGCTTAGAGGGGTCGGAGACCCAGTACTTC.

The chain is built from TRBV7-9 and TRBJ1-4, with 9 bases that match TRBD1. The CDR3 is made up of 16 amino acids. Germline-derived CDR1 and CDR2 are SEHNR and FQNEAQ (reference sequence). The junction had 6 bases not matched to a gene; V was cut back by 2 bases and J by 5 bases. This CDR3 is CASSLTNRGRNEKLFF. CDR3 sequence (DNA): TGTGCCAGCAGCTTAACCAACAGGGGGCGGAATGAAAAACTGTTTTTT.

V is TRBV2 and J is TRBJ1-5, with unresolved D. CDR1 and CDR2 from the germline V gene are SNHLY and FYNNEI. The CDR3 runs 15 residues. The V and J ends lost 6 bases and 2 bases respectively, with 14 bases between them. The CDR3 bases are TGTGCCAGCAGAATACGGGGTTACGGCAATCAGCCCCAGCATTTT. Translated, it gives CASRIRGYGNQPQHF.

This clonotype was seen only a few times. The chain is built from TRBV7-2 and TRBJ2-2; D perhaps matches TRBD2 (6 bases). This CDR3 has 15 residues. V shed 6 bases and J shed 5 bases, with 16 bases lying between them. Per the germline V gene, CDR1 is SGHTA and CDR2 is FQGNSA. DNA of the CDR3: TGTGCCAGCAGACTCACGGGAGTACGTACCGGGGAGCTGTTTTTT. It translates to CASRLTGVRTGELFF.

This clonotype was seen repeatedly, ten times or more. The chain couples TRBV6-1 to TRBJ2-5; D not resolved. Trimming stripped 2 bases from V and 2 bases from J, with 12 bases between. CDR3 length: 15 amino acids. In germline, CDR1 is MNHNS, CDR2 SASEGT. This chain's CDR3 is CASSEFTGRQETQYF. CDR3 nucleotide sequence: TGTGCCAGCAGTGAATTTACTGGACGACAAGAGACCCAGTACTTC.

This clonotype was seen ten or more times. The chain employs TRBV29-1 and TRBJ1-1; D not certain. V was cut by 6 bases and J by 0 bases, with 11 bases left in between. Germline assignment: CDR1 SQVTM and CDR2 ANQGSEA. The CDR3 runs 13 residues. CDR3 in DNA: TGCAGCGTACTCAAGGACCTGAACACTGAAGCTTTCTTT. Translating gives CSVLKDLNTEAFF. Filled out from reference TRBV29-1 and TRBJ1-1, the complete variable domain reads SAVISQKPSRDICQRGTSLTIQCQVDSQVTMMFWYRQQPGQSLTLIATANQGSEATYESGFVIDKFPISRPNLTFSTLTVSNMSPEDSSIYLCSVLKDLNTEAFFGQGTRLTVV.

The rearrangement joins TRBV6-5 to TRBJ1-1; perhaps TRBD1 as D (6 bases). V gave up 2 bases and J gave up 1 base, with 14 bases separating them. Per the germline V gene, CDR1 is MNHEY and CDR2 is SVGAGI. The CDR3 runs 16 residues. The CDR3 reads CASSYKTGQPNTEAFF. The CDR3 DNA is TGTGCCAGCAGTTACAAAACCGGACAGCCGAACACTGAAGCTTTCTTT.

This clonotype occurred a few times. The CDR3 reads CASSVLASAGGVGGYTF. The CDR3, as DNA: TGTGCCAGCAGCGTACTCGCCTCTGCAGGGGGCGTGGGCGGCTACACCTTC. The J gene is TRBJ1-2, the V gene TRBV9; 8 bases are shared with TRBD1. The CDR3 has 17 residues. CDR1 is SGDLS, CDR2 YYNGEE, per germline. The trim removed 1 base at V and 8 bases at J, leaving 16 bases unmatched.

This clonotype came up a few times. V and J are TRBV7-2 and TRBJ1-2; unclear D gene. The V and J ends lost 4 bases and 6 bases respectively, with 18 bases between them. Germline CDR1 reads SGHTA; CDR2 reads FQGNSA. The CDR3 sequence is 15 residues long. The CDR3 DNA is TGTGCCAGCAGCTCTCGGGTCTTGACGAGAAATGGCTACACCTTC. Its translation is CASSSRVLTRNGYTF. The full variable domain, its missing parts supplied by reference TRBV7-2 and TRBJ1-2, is GAGVSQSPSNKVTEKGKDVELRCDPISGHTALYWYRQSLGQGLEFLIYFQGNSAPDKSGLPSDRFSAERTGGSVSTLTIQRTQQEDSAVYLCASSSRVLTRNGYTFGSGTRLTVV.

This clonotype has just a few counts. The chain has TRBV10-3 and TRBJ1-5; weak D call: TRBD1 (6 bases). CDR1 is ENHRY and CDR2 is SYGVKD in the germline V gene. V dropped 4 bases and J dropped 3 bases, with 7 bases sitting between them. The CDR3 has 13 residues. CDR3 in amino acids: CAISGQDNQPQHF. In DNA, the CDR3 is TGTGCCATCAGTGGACAGGACAATCAGCCCCAGCATTTT.

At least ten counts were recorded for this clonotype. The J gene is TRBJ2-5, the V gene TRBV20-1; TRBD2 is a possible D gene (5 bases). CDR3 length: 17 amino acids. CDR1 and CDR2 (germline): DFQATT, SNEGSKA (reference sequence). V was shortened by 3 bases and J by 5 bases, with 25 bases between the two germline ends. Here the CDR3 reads CSASPRVAGSRRETQYF. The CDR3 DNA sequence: TGCAGTGCTAGCCCTAGAGTGGCGGGCTCACGCCGGGAGACCCAGTACTTC.

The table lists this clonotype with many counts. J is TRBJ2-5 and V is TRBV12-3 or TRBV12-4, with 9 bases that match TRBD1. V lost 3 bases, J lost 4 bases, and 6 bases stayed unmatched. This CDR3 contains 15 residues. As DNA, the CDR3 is TGTGCCAGCAGTTTCGGTGGGACAGGGTCAGAGACCCAGTACTTC. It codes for CASSFGGTGSETQYF.

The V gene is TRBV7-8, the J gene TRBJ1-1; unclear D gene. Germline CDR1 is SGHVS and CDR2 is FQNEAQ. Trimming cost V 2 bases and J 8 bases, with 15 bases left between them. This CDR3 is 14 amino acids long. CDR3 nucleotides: TGTGCCAGCAGCTTACGCGCGGGAGAGTGGGAAGCTTTCTTT. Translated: CASSLRAGEWEAFF.

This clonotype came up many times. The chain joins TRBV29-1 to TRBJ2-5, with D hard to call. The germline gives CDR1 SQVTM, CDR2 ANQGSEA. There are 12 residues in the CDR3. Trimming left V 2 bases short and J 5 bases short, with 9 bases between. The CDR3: CSVEMVGETQYF. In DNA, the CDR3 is TGCAGCGTTGAAATGGTGGGGGAGACCCAGTACTTC.

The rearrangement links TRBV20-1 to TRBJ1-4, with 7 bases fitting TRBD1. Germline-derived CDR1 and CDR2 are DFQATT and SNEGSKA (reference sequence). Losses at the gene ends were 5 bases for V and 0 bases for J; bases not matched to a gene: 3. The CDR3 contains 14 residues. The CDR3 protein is CSAPQGPTNEKLFF. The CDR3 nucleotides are TGCAGTGCTCCACAGGGGCCAACTAATGAAAAACTGTTTTTT.

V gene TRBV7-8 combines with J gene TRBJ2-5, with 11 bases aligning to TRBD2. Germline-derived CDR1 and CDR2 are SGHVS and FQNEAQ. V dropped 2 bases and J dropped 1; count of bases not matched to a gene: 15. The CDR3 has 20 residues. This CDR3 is CASSLQPQVTSGSLQETQYF. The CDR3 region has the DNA TGTGCCAGCAGCTTACAGCCCCAAGTCACTAGCGGGAGCCTCCAAGAGACCCAGTACTTC.

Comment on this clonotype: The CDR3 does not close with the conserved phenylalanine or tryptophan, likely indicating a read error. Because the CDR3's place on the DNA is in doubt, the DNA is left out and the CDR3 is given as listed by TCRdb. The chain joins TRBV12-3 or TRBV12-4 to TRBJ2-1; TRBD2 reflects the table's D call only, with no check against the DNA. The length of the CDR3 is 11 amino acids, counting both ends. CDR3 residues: CASSLGQGLHL.

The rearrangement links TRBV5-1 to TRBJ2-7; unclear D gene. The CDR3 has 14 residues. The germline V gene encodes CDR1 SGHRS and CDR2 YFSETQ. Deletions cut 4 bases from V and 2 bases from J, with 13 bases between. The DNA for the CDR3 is TGCGCCAGCAGCCGAACGAACGGAGCCTACGAGCAGTACTTC. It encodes CASSRTNGAYEQYF.

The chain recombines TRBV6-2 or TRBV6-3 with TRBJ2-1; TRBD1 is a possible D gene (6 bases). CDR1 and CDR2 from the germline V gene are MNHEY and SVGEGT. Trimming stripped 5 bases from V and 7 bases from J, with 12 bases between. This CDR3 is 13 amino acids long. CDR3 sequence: CASSTDRTNEQFF. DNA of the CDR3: TGTGCCAGCAGTACAGACAGGACTAATGAGCAGTTCTTC.

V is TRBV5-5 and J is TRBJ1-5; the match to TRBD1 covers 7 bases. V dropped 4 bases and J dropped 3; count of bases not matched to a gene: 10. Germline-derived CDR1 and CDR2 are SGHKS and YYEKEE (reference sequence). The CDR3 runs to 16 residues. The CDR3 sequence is CASSQTTGFLNQPQHF. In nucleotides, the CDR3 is TGTGCCAGCAGCCAAACGACAGGGTTTCTCAATCAGCCCCAGCATTTT.

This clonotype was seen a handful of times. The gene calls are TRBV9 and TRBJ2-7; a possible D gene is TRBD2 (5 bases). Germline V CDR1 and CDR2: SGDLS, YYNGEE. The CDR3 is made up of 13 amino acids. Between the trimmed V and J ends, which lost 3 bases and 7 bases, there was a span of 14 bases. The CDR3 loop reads CASSADQTGEQYF. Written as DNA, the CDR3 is TGTGCCAGCAGCGCAGACCAGACGGGGGAGCAGTACTTC.

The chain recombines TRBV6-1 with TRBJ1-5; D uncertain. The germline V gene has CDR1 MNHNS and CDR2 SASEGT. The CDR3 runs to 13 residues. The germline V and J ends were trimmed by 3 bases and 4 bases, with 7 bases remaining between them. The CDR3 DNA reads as TGTGCCAGCAGTGAGGCAGGTAATCAGCCCCAGCATTTT. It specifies CASSEAGNQPQHF.

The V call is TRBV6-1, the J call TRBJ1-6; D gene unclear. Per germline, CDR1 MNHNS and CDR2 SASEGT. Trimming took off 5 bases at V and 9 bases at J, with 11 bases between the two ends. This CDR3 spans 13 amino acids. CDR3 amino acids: CASSISVGSPLHF. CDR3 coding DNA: TGTGCCAGCAGTATTTCGGTGGGTTCACCCCTCCACTTT.

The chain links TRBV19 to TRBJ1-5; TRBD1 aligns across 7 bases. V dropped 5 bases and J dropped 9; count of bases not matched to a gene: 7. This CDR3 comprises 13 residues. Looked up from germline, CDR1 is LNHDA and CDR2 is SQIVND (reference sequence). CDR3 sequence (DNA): TGTGCCAGTAGTCAGGGGGGGTTTGGGCCCCAGCATTTT. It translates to CASSQGGFGPQHF.

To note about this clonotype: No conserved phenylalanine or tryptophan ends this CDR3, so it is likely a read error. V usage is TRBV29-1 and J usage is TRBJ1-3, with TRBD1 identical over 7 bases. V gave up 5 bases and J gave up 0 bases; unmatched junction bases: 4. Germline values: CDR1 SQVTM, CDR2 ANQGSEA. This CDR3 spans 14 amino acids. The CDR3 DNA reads TGCAGCGTTCTGGCAGGGGGCTCTGGAAACACCATATATTCT. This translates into CSVLAGGSGNTIYS.

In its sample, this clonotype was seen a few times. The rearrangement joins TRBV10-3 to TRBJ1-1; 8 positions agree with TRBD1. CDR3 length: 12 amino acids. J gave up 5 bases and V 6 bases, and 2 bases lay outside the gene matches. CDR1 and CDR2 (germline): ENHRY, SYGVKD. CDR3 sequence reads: CAIRNRGTEAFF. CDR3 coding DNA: TGTGCCATCAGGAACAGGGGGACTGAAGCTTTCTTT.